Detailed here is one T cell receptor beta chain. Its antigen is not identified. Indicated treatment: some 20 received Ad26.COV2.S at low or high dose, single or two shots; 5 received placebo; per-sample allocation not given. Repertoires come from day 63 after the first vaccine or placebo injection. This person who donated was an adult of 18-55 years in Boston. This sample is drawn from a study of Ad26.COV2.S vaccination and SARS-CoV-2 variants. Whole-study context: As a participant in COV1001, the donor was in the Ad26.COV2.S trial arm. Notes on the study in general: Vaccine and placebo groups showed comparable non-spike TCR breadth. TCR breadth and depth estimates may have understated total T cell responses.

Looked up from germline, CDR1 is SGHKS and CDR2 is YYEKEE (reference sequence). CDR3 size: 17 residues. V was clipped by 3 bases and J by 0 bases, with 16 bases between them. Using immunoSEQ multiplex PCR, the repertoire was profiled, and TCRdb retains in-frame clones only, with some absent. The profile covers hundreds of thousands of clones, with approximately 92% appearing a single time and 12% taken by the ten largest. The origin of this receptor is a person between 18 and 59 years old who received the Ad26.COV2.S COVID-19 vaccine or a placebo. V is TRBV5-5 and J is TRBJ1-3; D is unresolved. The sequences come from peripheral blood, collected in a trial of Ad26.COV2.S vaccine versus placebo. The CDR3 loop reads CASSSQPSGDSGNTIYF. The DNA for the CDR3 is TGTGCCAGCAGCTCCCAACCCTCTGGGGACTCTGGAAACACCATATATTTT.